This TCR beta chain was sequenced for a study of blood T cell repertoires in COVID-19. Study summary: T cells, B-cell-depleted T cells, or PBMCs supplied cDNA or gDNA.

Germline V lookup: CDR1 MGHDK, CDR2 SYGVNS. V was clipped by 3 bases and J by 4 bases, with 14 bases between them. The CDR3 loop spans 15 amino acids. Recruitment covered under 25 US areas and drew participants whose ages spanned roughly 18 to 89 years. Donors were grouped by their self-reported clinical history. Cohort 3 recovery required two negative PCRs, clearance, or symptom resolution. TCRdb keeps only in-frame clones here, not all; method: immunoSEQ multiplex PCR. This table holds fewer than 200,000 clones, under 90% found once. The TCR was taken from a man aged 55 to 69 who had recovered from COVID-19. The rearrangement links TRBV25-1 to TRBJ2-3; D unclear. The sequenced material came from PBMCs or T cells enriched from blood (not recorded which). The CDR3 is CASSDSVGTADTQYF. The CDR3, as DNA: TGTGCCAGCAGTGACTCTGTGGGCACGGCAGATACGCAGTATTTT. Complete variable domain (other parts from reference TRBV25-1 and TRBJ2-3): EADIYQTPRYLVIGTGKKITLECSQTMGHDKMYWYQQDPGMELHLIHYSYGVNSTEKGDLSSESTVSRIRTEHFPLTLESARPSHTSQYLCASSDSVGTADTQYFGPGTRLTVL.